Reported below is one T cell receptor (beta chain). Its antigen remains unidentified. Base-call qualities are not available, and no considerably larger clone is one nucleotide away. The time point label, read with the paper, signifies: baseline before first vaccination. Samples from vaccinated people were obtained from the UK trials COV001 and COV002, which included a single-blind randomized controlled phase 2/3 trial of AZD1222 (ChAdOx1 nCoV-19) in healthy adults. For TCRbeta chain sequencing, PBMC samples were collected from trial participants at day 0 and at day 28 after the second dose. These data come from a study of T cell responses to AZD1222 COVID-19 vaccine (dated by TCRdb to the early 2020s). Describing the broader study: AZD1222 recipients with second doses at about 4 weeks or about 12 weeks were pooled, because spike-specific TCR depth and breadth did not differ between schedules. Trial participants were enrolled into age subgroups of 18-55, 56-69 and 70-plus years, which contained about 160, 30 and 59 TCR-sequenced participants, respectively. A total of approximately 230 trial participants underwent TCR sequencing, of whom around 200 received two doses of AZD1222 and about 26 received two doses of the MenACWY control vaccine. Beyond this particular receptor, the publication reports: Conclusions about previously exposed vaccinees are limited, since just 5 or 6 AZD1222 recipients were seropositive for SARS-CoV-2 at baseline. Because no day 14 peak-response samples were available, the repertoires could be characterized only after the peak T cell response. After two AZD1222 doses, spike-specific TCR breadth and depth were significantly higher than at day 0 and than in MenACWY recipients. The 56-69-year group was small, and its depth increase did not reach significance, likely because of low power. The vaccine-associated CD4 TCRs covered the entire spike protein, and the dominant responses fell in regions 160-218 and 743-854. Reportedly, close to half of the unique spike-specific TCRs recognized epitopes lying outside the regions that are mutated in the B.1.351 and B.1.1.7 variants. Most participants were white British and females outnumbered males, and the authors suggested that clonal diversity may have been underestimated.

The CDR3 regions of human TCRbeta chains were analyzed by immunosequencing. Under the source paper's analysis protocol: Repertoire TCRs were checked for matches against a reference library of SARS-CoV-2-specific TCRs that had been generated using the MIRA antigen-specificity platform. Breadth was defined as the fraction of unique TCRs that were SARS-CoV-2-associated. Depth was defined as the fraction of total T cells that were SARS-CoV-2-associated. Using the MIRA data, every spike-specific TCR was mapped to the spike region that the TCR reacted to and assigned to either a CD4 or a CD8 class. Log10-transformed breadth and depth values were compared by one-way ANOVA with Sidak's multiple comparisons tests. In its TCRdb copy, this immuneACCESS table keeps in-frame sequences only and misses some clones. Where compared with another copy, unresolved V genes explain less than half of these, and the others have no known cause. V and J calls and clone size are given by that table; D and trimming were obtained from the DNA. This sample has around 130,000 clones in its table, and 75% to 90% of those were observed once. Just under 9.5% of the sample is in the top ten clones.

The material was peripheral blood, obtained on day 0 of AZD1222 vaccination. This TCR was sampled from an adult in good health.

At the DNA level, the sequence is TGTGCCACTAATAAGCCGGAGACGTCCTACAATGAGCAGTTCTTC. Its product reads: CATNKPETSYNEQFF. The chain is assembled from TRBV15 and TRBJ2-1; the D gene remains uncertain. The V end loses 9 bases and the J end loses 1 base, and a stretch of 16 bases separates them. The germline V gene (reference sequence) provides CDR1 LNHNV and CDR2 YYDKDF. Reading from cysteine to phenylalanine, the CDR3 counts 15 amino acids. The sequence is cut down to CDR3 DNA, 45 bases in frame from base 1.